This T cell receptor beta chain was observed in a study of cytomegalovirus exposure and HLA in healthy donors. Method: immunoSEQ multiplex PCR; TCRdb's copy keeps in-frame clones and lacks some. The sample holds about 110,000 clones; 70% to 90% are singletons and the top ten take 1.4%. This CDR3 spans 12 amino acids. V shed 3 bases and J shed 7 bases, with 10 bases lying between them. Per the germline V gene, CDR1 is SQVTM and CDR2 is ANQGSEA. This TCR was sampled from a woman aged 25 to 45 in good health and CMV-seropositive. Input material: PBMCs. V and J are TRBV29-1 and TRBJ1-3; TRBD1 might be the D (5 bases). The CDR3 sequence is CSVEQGKNTIYF. CDR3 nucleotide sequence: TGCAGCGTTGAGCAGGGAAAGAACACCATATATTTT. Complete variable domain (other parts from reference TRBV29-1 and TRBJ1-3): SAVISQKPSRDICQRGTSLTIQCQVDSQVTMMFWYRQQPGQSLTLIATANQGSEATYESGFVIDKFPISRPNLTFSTLTVSNMSPEDSSIYLCSVEQGKNTIYFGEGSWLTVV.